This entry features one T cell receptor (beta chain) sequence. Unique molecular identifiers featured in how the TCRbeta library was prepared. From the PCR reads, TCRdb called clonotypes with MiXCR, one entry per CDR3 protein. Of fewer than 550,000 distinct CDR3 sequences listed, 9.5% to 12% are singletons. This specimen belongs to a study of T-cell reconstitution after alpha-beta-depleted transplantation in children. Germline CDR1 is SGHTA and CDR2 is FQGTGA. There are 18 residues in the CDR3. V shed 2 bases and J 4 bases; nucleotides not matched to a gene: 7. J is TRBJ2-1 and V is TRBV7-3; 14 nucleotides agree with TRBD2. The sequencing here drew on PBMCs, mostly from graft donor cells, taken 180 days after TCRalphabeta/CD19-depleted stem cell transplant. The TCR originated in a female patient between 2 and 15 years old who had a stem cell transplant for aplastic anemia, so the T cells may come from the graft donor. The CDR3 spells CASSLSGLAGVGYNEQFF. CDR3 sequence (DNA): TGTGCCAGCAGCTTATCGGGACTAGCGGGAGTGGGGTACAATGAGCAGTTCTTC.